This T cell receptor (beta chain) is drawn from a study of long-term antiretroviral therapy in people with HIV. Donors needed at least one pre-ART PBMC sample plus at least two post-ART samples. Researchers ran immunoSEQ v3.0 at survey level. Target depth was 40,000-50,000 T-cell genomes per sample. The repertoire was sequenced with immunoSEQ multiplex PCR; TCRdb's copy has only in-frame clones and lacks some. The sample carries 48,000 or so clones, around 84% recorded once. Germline loops: CDR1 SGHVS, CDR2 FQNEAQ. The CDR3 consists of 14 residues. Trimming shortened V by 1 base and J by 5 bases, and 8 bases separated the two germline ends. In regard to this clone: Antigen unknown.

Regarding the study as a whole: Upon ART, diversity increased but remained lower than transplant donor controls.

The TCR was taken from a young woman with HIV. Sample: unsorted PBMCs, taken 0.8 years after starting antiretroviral therapy. V is TRBV7-8 and J is TRBJ2-2; unclear D gene. The CDR3 here is CASSLVLLTGELFF. The CDR3 DNA reads as TGTGCCAGCAGCTTAGTATTATTAACCGGGGAGCTGTTTTTT. Variable domain in full (rest from reference TRBV7-8 and TRBJ2-2): GAGVSQSPRYKVAKRGQDVALRCDPISGHVSLFWYQQALGQGPEFLTYFQNEAQLDKSGLPSDRFFAERPEGSVSTLKIQRTQQEDSAVYLCASSLVLLTGELFFGEGSRLTVL.